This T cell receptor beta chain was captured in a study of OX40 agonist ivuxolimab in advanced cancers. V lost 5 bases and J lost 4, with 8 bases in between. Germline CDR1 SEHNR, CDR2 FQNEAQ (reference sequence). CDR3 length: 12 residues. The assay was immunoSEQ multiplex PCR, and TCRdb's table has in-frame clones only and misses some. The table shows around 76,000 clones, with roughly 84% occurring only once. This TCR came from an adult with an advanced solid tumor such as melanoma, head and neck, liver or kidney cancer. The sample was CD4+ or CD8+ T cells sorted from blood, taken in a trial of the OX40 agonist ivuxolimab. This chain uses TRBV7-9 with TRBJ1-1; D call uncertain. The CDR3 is CASSVPGTEAFF. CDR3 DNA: TGTGCCAGCAGCGTTCCGGGCACTGAAGCTTTCTTT. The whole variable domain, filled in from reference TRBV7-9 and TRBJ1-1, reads DTGVSQNPRHKITKRGQNVTFRCDPISEHNRLYWYRQTLGQGPEFLTYFQNEAQLEKSRLLSDRFSAERPKGSFSTLEIQRTEQGDSAMYLCASSVPGTEAFFGQGTRLTVV.